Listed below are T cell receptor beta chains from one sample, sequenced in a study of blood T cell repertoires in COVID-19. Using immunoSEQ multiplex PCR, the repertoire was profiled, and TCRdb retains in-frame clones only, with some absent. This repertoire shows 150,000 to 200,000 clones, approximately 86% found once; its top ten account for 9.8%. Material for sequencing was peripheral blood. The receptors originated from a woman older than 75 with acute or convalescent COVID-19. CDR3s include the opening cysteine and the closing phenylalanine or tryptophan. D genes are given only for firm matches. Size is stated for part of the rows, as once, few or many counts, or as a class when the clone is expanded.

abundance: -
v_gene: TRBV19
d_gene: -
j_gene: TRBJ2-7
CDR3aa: CASSYREREQYF
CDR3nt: TGTGCCAGTAGCTACAGGGAGAGGGAGCAGTACTTC

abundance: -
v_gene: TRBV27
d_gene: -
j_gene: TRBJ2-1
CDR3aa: CASSPRRGKMFF
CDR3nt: TGTGCCAGCAGTCCCCGCCGGGGGAAAATGTTCTTC

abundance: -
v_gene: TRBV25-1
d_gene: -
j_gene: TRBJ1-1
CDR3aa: CASSEFGRAFF
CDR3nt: TGTGCCAGCAGTGAATTTGGGCGCGCTTTCTTT

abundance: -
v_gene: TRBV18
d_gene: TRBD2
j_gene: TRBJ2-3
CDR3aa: CASSPPSGKTDTQYF
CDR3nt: TGTGCCAGCTCACCACCTAGCGGGAAAACAGATACGCAGTATTTT

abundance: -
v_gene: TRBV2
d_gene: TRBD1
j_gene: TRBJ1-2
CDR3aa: CASTEDRGVYGYTF
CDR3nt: TGTGCCAGCACCGAGGACAGGGGGGTGTATGGCTACACCTTC

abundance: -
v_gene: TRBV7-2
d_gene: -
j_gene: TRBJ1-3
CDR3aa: CASSLGRRSGNTIYF
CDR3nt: TGTGCCAGCAGCTTAGGCAGGCGCTCTGGAAACACCATATATTTT

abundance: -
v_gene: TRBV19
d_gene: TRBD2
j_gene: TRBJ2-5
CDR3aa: CASSIVAGFLQETQYF
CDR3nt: TGTGCCAGTAGTATAGTAGCGGGGTTCTTACAAGAGACCCAGTACTTC

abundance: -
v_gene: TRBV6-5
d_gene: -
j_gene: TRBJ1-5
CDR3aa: CASSFSGNQPQHF
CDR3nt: TGTGCCAGCAGTTTCAGCGGCAATCAGCCCCAGCATTTT

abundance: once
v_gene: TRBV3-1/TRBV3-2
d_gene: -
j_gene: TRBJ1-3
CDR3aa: CASSQVADGLSGNTIYF
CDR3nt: TGTGCCAGCAGCCAAGTGGCCGACGGACTCTCTGGAAACACCATATATTTT

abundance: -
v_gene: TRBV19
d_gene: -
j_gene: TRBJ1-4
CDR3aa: CASTRQDTANEKLFF
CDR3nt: TGTGCCAGTACCAGGCAGGACACGGCTAATGAAAAACTGTTTTTT

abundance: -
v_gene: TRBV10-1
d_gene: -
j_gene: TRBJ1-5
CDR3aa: CASSGTKDQPQHF
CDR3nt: TGCGCCAGCAGTGGGACTAAAGATCAGCCCCAGCATTTT

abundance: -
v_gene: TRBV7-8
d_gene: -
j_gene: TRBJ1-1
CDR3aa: CASSLGEVKTEAFF
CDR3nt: TGTGCCAGCAGCTTAGGGGAGGTCAAGACTGAAGCTTTCTTT

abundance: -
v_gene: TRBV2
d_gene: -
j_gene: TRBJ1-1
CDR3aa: CASSEVAVDTEAFF
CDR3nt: TGTGCCAGCAGTGAAGTGGCGGTGGACACTGAAGCTTTCTTT

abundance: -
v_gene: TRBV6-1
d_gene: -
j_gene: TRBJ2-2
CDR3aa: CASSEGLAPTGELFF
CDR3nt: TGTGCCAGCAGTGAAGGGCTAGCGCCAACCGGGGAGCTGTTTTTT

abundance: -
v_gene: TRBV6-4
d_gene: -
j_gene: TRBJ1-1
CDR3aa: CASSHPGQLNTEAFF
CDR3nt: TGTGCCAGCAGCCACCCTGGACAACTGAACACTGAAGCTTTCTTT

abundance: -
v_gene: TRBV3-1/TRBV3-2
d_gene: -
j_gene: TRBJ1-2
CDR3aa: CASSFGQSYGYTF
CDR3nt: TGTGCCAGCAGTTTTGGACAGTCCTATGGCTACACCTTC

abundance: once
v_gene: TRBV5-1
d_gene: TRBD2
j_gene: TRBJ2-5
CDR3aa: CASKILAGRQETQYF
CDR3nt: TGCGCCAGCAAGATTCTAGCGGGGCGCCAAGAGACCCAGTACTTC

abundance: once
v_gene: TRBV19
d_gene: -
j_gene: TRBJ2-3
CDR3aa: CASSIAGGTDTQYF
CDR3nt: TGTGCCAGTAGTATAGCGGGGGGCACAGATACGCAGTATTTT

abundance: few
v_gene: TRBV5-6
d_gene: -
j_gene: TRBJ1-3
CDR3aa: CASSSLLQGYSGNTIYF
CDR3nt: TGTGCCAGCAGCTCACTTCTCCAGGGATACTCTGGAAACACCATATATTTT

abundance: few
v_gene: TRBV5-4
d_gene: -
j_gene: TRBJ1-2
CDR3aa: CASSSDREVGGYTF
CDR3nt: TGTGCCAGCAGCTCGGACCGGGAGGTCGGTGGCTACACCTTC

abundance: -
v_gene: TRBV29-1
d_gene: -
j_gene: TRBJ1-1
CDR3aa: CSVEARSNTEAFF
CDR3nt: TGCAGCGTTGAGGCCCGGAGCAACACTGAAGCTTTCTTT

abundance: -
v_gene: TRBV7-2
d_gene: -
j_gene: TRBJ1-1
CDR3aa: CASSLQGMNTEAFF
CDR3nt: TGTGCCAGCAGCTTACAGGGAATGAACACTGAAGCTTTCTTT

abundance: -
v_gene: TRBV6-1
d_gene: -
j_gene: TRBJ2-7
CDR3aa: CASSELRVGYEQYF
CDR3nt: TGTGCCAGCAGTGAACTGCGGGTAGGCTACGAGCAGTACTTC

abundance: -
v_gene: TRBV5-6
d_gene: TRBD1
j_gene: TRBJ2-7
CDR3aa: CASSLGGQGASYEQYF
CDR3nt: TGTGCCAGCAGCTTGGGCGGACAGGGGGCCTCCTACGAGCAGTACTTC

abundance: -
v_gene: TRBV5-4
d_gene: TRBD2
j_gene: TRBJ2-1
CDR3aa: CASSSGLAGVDEQFF
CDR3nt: TGTGCCAGCAGCTCCGGACTAGCGGGAGTGGATGAGCAGTTCTTC

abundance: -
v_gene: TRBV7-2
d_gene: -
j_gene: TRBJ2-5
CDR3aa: CASSLARAETQYF
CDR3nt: TGTGCCAGCAGCTTAGCCCGCGCAGAGACCCAGTACTTC

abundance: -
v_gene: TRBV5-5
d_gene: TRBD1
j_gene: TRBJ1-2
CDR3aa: CASSSAPTGGTYGYTF
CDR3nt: TGTGCCAGCAGTTCGGCTCCGACAGGGGGCACCTATGGCTACACCTTC

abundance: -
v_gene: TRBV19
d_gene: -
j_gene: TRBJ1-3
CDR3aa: CASRTSRRGNTIYF
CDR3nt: TGTGCCAGTAGAACGAGTAGAAGGGGGAACACCATATATTTT

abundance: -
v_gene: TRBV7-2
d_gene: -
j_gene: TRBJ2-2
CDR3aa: CASSLVEGELFF
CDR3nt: TGTGCCAGCAGCTTAGTTGAGGGGGAGCTGTTTTTT

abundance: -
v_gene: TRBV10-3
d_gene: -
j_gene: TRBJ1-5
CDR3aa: CAIAQGQGGNQPQHF
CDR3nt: TGTGCCATCGCTCAAGGGCAGGGTGGGAATCAGCCCCAGCATTTT

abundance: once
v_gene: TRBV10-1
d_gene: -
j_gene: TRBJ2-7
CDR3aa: CASSASGYEQYF
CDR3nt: TGCGCCAGCAGTGCGAGCGGCTACGAGCAGTACTTC

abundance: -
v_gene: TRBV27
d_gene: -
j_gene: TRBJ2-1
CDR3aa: CASSLGQPNEQFF
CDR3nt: TGTGCCAGCAGCCTGGGCCAGCCGAATGAGCAGTTCTTC

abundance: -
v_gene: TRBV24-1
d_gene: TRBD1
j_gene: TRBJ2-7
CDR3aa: CATSDPGQGAYEQYF
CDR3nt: TGTGCCACCAGTGACCCGGGACAGGGGGCCTACGAGCAGTACTTC

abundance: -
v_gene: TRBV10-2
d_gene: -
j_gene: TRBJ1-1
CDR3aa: CASKPNRDKDEAFF
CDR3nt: TGCGCCAGCAAGCCGAACCGGGACAAGGATGAAGCTTTCTTT

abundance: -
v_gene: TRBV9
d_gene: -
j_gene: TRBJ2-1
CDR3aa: CASSGRNEQFF
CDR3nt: TGTGCCAGCAGCGGTCGGAATGAGCAGTTCTTC

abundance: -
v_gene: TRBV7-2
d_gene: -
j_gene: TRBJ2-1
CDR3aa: CASSLVGGARTHEQFF
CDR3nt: TGTGCCAGCAGCTTAGTGGGCGGGGCCCGCACCCATGAGCAGTTCTTC

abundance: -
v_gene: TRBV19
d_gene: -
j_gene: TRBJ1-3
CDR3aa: CASGGGGPGNTIYF
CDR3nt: TGTGCCAGCGGTGGGGGGGGCCCTGGAAACACCATATATTTT

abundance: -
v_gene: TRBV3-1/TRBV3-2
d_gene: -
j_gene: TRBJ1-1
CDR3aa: CASSPPRRQAGGNTEAFF
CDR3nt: TGTGCCAGCAGCCCCCCTCGCAGGCAGGCCGGGGGGAACACTGAAGCTTTCTTT

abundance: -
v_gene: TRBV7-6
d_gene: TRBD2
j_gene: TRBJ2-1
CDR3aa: CASSLGGLANSNEQFF
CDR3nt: TGTGCCAGCAGCTTAGGTGGACTAGCAAATAGCAATGAGCAGTTCTTC

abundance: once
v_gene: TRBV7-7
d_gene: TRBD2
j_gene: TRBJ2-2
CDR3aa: CASSSTSRGRASGELFF
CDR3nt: TGTGCCAGCAGCTCCACTAGCCGGGGGAGGGCCTCCGGGGAGCTGTTTTTT

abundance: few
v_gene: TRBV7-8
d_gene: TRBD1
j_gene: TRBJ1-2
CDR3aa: CASSLGDRVGYTF
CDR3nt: TGTGCCAGCAGCTTAGGGGACAGGGTTGGCTACACCTTC

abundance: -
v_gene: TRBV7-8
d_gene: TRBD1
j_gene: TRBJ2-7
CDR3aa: CASSFKRDRPSYEQYF
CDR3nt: TGTGCCAGCAGCTTTAAACGGGACAGACCTTCCTACGAGCAGTACTTC

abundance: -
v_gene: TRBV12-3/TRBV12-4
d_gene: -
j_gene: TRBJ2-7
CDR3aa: CASSLVGPPKYF
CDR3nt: TGTGCCAGCAGTTTAGTGGGCCCGCCAAAGTACTTC

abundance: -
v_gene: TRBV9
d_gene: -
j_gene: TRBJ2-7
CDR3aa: CASSVAVLDEQYF
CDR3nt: TGTGCCAGCAGCGTAGCAGTTCTAGACGAGCAGTACTTC

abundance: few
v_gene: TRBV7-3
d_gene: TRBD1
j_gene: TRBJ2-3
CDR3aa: CASSLGPRETGRPDTQYF
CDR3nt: TGTGCCAGCAGCTTGGGCCCTAGGGAGACAGGGCGGCCAGATACGCAGTATTTT

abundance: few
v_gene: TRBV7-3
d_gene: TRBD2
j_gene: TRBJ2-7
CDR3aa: CASSLAGTSGSGEQYF
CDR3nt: TGTGCCAGCAGCCTTGCTGGGACTAGCGGGAGTGGCGAGCAGTACTTC

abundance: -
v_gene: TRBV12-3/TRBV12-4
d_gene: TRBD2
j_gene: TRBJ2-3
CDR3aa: CASSPLIAGAQYF
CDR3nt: TGTGCCAGCAGCCCTTTAATAGCGGGAGCGCAGTATTTT

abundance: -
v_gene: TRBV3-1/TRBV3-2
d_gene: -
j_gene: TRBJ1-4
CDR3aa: CASSQDEGYEKLFF
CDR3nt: TGTGCCAGCAGCCAAGATGAGGGTTACGAAAAACTGTTTTTT

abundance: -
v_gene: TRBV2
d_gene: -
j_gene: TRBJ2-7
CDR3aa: CASSGLSRGAAEQYF
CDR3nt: TGTGCCAGCAGTGGACTGTCACGAGGCGCCGCGGAGCAGTACTTC

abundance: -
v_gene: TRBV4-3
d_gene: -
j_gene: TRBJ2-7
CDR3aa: CASSQDVRPGEQYF
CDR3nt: TGCGCCAGCAGCCAAGATGTCCGCCCGGGCGAGCAGTACTTC

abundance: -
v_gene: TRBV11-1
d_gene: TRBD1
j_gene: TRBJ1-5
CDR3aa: CASSLGGQNQPQHF
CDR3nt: TGTGCCAGCAGCTTAGGGGGACAGAATCAGCCCCAGCATTTT

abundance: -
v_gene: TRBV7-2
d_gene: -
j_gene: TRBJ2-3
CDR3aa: CASSLAGDTSTDTQYF
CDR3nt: TGTGCCAGCAGCTTAGCGGGGGACACCAGCACAGATACGCAGTATTTT